One sample yielded the 2 T cell receptor beta chains listed below, sequenced in a study of cytomegalovirus exposure and HLA in healthy donors. The study ran its PCR with 60 Vbeta and 13 Jbeta primers. Sequencing used immunoSEQ multiplex PCR; TCRdb keeps in-frame clones, though not all of them. The table lists about 72,000 clones. The specimen sequenced was PBMCs. These TCRs come from a woman between 40 and 50 years old in good health and CMV-seropositive.

V and J are TRBV5-1 and TRBJ1-5; 7 nucleotides agree with TRBD1. The germline V gene has CDR1 SGHRS and CDR2 YFSETQ. The ends lost 4 bases at V and 1 base at J; junction bases unmatched: 2. This CDR3 is 14 amino acids long. The CDR3 is CASSLQGSNQPQHF. The CDR3 DNA reads as TGCGCCAGCAGCCTACAGGGGAGCAATCAGCCCCAGCATTTT.

The J gene is TRBJ2-3, the V gene TRBV7-6, with D hard to call. The germline CDR1 and CDR2 sequences are SGHVS and FNYEAQ. V lost 2 bases, J lost 6 bases, and 21 bases lay in between. CDR3 length: 17 residues. CDR3 coding DNA: TGTGCCAGCAGCTTACCTTGGGCACTTGCCCCTCGGGATACGCAGTATTTT. Translating gives CASSLPWALAPRDTQYF.